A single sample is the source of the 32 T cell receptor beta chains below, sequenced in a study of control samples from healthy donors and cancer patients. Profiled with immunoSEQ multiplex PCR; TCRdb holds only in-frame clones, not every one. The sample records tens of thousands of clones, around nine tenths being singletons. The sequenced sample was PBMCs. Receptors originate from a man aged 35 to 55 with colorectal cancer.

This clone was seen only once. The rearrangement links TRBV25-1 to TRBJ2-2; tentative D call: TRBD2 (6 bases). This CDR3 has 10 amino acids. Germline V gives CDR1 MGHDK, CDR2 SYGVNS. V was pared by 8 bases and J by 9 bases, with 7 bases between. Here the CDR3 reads CASGTRELFF. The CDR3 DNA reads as TGTGCCAGCGGGACTCGGGAGCTGTTTTTT.

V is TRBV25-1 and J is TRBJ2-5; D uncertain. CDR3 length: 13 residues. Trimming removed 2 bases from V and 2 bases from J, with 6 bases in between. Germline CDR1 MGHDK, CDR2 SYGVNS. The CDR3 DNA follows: TGTGCCAGCAGTGAAGCTGCGCAAGAGACCCAGTACTTC. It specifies CASSEAAQETQYF.

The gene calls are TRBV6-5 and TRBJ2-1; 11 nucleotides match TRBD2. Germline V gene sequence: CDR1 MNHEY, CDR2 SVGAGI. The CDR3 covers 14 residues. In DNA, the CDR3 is TGTCTGACCCTTAGACTAGCGGGGTACAATGAGCAGTTCTTC. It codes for CLTLRLAGYNEQFF.

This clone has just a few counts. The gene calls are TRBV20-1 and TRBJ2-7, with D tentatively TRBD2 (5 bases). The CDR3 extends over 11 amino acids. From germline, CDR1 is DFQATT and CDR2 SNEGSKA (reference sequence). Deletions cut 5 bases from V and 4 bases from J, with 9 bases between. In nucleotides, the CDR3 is TGCAGTGCTGGGGAGAGTTACGAGCAGTACTTC. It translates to CSAGESYEQYF.

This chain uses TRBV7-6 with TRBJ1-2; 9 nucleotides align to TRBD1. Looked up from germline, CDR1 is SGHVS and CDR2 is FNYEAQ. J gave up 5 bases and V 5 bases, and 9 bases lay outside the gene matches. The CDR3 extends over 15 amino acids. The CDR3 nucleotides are TGTGCCAGCAGCCTGGACAGGGGCTCTCCTTATGGCTACACCTTC. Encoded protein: CASSLDRGSPYGYTF.

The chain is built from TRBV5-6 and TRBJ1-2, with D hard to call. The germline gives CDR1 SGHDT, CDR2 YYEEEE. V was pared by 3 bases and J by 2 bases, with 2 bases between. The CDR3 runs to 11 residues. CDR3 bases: TGTGCCAGCAGCTGGAACTATGGCTACACCTTC. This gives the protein CASSWNYGYTF.

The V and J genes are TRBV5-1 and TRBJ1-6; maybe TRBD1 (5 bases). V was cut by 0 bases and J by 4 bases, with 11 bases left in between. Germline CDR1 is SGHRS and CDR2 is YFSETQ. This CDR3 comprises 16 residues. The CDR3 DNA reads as TGCGCCAGCAGCTTGGGAGGGGCCGAGTATAATTCACCCCTCCACTTT. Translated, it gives CASSLGGAEYNSPLHF.

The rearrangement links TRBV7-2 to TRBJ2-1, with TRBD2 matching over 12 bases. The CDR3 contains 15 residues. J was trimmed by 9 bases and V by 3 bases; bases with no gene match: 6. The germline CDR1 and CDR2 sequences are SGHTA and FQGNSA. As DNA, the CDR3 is TGTGCCAGCAGCTTTCGACTAGCGGGAGCCGCTGAGCAGTTCTTC. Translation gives CASSFRLAGAAEQFF.

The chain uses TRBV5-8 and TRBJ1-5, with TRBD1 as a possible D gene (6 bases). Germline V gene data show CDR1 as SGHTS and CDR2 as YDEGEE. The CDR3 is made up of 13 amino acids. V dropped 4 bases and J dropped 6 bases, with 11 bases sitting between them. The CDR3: CASSMRGAQPQHF. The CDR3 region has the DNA TGTGCCAGCAGCATGAGGGGGGCTCAGCCCCAGCATTTT. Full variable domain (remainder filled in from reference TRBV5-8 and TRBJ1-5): EAGVTQSPTHLIKTRGQQATLRCSPISGHTSVYWYQQALGLGLQFLLWYDEGEERNRGNFPPRFSGRQFPNYSSELNVNALELEDSALYLCASSMRGAQPQHFGDGTRLSIL.

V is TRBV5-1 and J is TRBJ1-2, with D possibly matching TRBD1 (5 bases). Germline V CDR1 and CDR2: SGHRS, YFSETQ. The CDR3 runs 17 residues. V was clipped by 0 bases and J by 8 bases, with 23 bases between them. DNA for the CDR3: TGCGCCAGCAGCTTGGAATTCTCGGGGCCCGACAATAGAGGCTACACCTTC. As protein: CASSLEFSGPDNRGYTF.

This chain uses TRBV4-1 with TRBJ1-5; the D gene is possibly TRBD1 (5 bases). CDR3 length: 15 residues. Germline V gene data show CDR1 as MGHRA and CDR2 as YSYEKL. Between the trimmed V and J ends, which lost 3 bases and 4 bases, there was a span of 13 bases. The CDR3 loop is CASSQGTSPNQPQHF. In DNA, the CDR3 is TGCGCCAGCAGCCAGGGGACGTCTCCGAATCAGCCCCAGCATTTT.

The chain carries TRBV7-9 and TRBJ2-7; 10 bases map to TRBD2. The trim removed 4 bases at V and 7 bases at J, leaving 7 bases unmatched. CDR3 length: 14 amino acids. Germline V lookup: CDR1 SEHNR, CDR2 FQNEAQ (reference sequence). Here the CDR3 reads CASSWSGRAGEQYF. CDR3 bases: TGTGCCAGCAGCTGGAGCGGGAGGGCCGGAGAGCAGTACTTC. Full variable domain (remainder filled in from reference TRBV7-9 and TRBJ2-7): DTGVSQNPRHKITKRGQNVTFRCDPISEHNRLYWYRQTLGQGPEFLTYFQNEAQLEKSRLLSDRFSAERPKGSFSTLEIQRTEQGDSAMYLCASSWSGRAGEQYFGPGTRLTVT.

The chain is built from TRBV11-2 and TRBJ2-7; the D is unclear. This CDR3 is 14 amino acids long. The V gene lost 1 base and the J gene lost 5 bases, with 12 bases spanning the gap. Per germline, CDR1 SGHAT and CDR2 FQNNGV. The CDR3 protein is CASSLGPKGNEQYF. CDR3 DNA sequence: TGTGCCAGCAGCTTAGGTCCGAAAGGGAACGAGCAGTACTTC.

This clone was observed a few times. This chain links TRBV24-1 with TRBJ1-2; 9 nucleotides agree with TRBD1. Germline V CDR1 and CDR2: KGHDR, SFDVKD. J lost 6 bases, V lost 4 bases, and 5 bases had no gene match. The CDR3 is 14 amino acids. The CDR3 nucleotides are TGTGCCACCAGTGACCCCCGGGACAGGGATGGCTACACCTTC. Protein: CATSDPRDRDGYTF.

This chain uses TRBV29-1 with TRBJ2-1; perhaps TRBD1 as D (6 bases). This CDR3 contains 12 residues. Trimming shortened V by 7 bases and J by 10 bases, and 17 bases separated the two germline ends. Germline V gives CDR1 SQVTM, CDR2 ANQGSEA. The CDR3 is CSADHRVREQFF. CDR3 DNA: TGCAGCGCCGACCACAGGGTCAGAGAGCAGTTCTTC.

DNA for the CDR3: TGTGCCAGCAGTTTAAGTAGGTTCTCCTACGAGCAGTACTTC. Amino acids: CASSLSRFSYEQYF. This chain links TRBV27 with TRBJ2-7; D unresolved. CDR1 and CDR2 from the germline V gene are MNHEY and SMNVEV (reference sequence). The V and J ends lost 2 bases and 0 bases respectively, with 8 bases between them. The CDR3 contains 14 residues.

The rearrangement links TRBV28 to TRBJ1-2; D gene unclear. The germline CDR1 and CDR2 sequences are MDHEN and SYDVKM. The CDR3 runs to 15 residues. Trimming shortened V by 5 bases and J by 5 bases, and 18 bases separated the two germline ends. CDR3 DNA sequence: TGTGCCAGCAGTCTTCTTCCGGGATCGGGGTATGGCTACACCTTC. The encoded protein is CASSLLPGSGYGYTF.

CDR3 amino acids: CASSQDLRWDTQYF. Written as DNA, the CDR3 is TGCGCCAGCAGCCAAGATCTTCGATGGGATACGCAGTATTTT. The gene calls are TRBV4-3 and TRBJ2-3; unclear D gene. The germline CDR1 and CDR2 sequences are LGHNA and YSLEER. The ends were cut back, 0 bases at V and 6 bases at J, with 10 bases in the middle. CDR3 length: 14 amino acids.

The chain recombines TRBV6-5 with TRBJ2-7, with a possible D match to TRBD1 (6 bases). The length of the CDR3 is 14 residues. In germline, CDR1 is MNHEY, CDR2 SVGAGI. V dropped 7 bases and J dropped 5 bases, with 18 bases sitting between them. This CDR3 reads CASKTGRGKDEQYF. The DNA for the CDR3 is TGTGCCAGCAAGACGGGCAGGGGTAAGGACGAGCAGTACTTC.

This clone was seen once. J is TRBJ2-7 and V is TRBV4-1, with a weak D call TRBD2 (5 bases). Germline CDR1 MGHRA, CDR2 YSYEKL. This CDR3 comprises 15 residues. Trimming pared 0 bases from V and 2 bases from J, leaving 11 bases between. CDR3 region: CASSQEPTSPYEQYF. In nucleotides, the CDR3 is TGCGCCAGCAGCCAAGAGCCCACTAGTCCCTACGAGCAGTACTTC.

CDR3 residues: CASSQGPLSGLAGGSYNEQFF. The CDR3 DNA follows: TGCGCCAGCAGCCAAGGTCCTCTATCGGGACTAGCGGGAGGGTCCTACAATGAGCAGTTCTTC. J is TRBJ2-1 and V is TRBV4-1; TRBD2 matches at 16 bases. CDR1 and CDR2 (germline): MGHRA, YSYEKL. V lost 1 base to trimming and J lost 1 base; unmatched junction nucleotides: 10. This CDR3 contains 21 residues.

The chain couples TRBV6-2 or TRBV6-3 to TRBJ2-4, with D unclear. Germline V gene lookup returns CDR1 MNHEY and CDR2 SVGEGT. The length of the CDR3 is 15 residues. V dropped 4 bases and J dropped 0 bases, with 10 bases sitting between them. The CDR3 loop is CASSSLTLAKNIQYF. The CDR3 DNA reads TGTGCCAGCAGTTCCTTGACCCTAGCCAAAAACATTCAGTACTTC.

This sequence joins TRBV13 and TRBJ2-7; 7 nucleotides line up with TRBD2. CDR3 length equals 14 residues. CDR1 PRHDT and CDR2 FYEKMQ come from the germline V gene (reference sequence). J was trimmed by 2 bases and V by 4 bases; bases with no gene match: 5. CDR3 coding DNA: TGTGCCAGCAGCTATAGTGGGGGGGCCTACGAGCAGTACTTC. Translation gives CASSYSGGAYEQYF.

The chain's CDR3 is CASSQERESEAFF. In DNA form, the CDR3 reads TGTGCCAGCAGCCAGGAAAGAGAAAGTGAAGCTTTCTTT. The chain is built from TRBV14 and TRBJ1-1; D call uncertain. CDR1 is SGHDN and CDR2 is FVKESK in the germline V gene. This CDR3 comprises 13 residues. Trimming took off 3 bases at V and 7 bases at J, with 12 bases between the two ends.

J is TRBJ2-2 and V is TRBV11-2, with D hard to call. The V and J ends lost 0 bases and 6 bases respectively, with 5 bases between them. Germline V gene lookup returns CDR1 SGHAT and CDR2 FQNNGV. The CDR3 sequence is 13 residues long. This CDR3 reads CASSLDRSGELFF. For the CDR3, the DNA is TGTGCCAGCAGCTTAGATCGGTCCGGGGAGCTGTTTTTT.

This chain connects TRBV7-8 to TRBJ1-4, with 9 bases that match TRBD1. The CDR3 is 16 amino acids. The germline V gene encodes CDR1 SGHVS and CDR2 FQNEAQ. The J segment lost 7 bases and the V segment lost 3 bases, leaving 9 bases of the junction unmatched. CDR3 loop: CASSFLRDRDSEKLFF. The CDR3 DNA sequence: TGTGCCAGCAGCTTCCTCCGGGACAGGGACAGTGAAAAACTGTTTTTT.

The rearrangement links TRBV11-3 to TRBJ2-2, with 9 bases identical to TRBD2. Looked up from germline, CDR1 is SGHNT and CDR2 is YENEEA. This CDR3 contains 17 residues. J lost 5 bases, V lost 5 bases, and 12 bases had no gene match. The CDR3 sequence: CASSRGSSGRWTGELFF. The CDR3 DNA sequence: TGTGCCAGCAGCAGGGGAAGTAGCGGGAGATGGACCGGGGAGCTGTTTTTT.

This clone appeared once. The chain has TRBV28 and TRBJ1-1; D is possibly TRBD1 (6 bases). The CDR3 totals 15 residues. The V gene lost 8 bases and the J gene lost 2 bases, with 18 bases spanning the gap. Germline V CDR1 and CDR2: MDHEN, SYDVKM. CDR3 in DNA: TGTGCCAGCGTCTCCGGGGGGCGAGGAAACACTGAAGCTTTCTTT. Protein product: CASVSGGRGNTEAFF.

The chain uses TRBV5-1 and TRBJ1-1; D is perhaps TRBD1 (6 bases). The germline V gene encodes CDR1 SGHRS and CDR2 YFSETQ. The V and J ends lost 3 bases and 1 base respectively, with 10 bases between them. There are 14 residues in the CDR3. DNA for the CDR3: TGCGCCAGCAGCTGGGGACAACAGAACACTGAAGCTTTCTTT. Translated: CASSWGQQNTEAFF.

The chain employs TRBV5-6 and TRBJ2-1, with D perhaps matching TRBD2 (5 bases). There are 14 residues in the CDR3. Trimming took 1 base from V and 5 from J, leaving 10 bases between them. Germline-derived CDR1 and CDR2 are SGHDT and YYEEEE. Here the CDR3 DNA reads TGTGCCAGCAGCTTGTATGGAGGAGACAATGAGCAGTTCTTC. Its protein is CASSLYGGDNEQFF. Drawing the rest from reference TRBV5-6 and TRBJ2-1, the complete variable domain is DAGVTQSPTHLIKTRGQQVTLRCSPKSGHDTVSWYQQALGQGPQFIFQYYEEEERQRGNFPDRFSGHQFPNYSSELNVNALLLGDSALYLCASSLYGGDNEQFFGPGTRLTVL.

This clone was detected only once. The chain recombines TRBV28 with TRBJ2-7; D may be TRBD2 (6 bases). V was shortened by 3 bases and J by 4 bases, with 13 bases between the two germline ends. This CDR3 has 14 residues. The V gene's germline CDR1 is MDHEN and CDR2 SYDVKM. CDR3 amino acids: CASSFGGNGYEQYF. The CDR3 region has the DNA TGTGCCAGCAGTTTTGGGGGGAACGGGTACGAGCAGTACTTC.

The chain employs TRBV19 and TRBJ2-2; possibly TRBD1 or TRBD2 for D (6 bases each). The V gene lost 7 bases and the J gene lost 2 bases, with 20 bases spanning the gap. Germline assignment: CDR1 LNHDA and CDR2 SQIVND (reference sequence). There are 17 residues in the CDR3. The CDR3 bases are TGTGCCAGTAACTATCCCATCTCGGGGGCAAACACCGGGGAGCTGTTTTTT. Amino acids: CASNYPISGANTGELFF.